These T cell receptor beta chains were read from a single sample in a study of CD4 T cells in relation to SARS-CoV-2 and coronaviruses. These receptors lack a known antigen. Repertoires were generated with immunoSEQ multiplex PCR, while TCRdb's copy carries only in-frame clones and drops some. Of approximately 18,000 clones in the sample, 79% were seen once. Material: CD4+ T cells from PBMCs, cultured in vitro. These receptors came from a human donor in good health. CDR3s include the opening cysteine and the closing phenylalanine or tryptophan. A D gene is named only where the DNA matches it firmly. Expanded clones get a size class; other rows say once, few or many, or leave the size out.

TRBV11-1,.,TRBJ1-1,.,TGTGCCAGCAGCTTAGGGAAACCGGGCTTGGAAGCTTTCTTT,CASSLGKPGLEAFF
TRBV2,.,TRBJ1-6,.,TGTGCCAGCAGTGATTGGGGGGCGATGCTGAATTCACCCCTCCACTTT,CASSDWGAMLNSPLHF
TRBV14,.,TRBJ2-6,TRBD2,TGTGCCAGCAGCCAAGTGGGCCTAGCGGGGGCCCCCCTCCACTCTGGGGCCAACGTCCTGACTTTC,CASSQVGLAGAPLHSGANVLTF
TRBV10-3,.,TRBJ1-6,.,TGTGCCATCAGTGAGTCGGTTCGGGGCTCCCCACCCCTCCACTTT,CAISESVRGSPPLHF
TRBV11-2,.,TRBJ1-2,TRBD1,TGTGCCAGCAGCTTAGATAGGGGGCGAGGCTACACCTTC,CASSLDRGRGYTF
TRBV19,.,TRBJ1-5,.,TGTGCCAGTAGTATAACAGTACCTAGCAATCAGCCCCAGCATTTT,CASSITVPSNQPQHF
TRBV5-1,large,TRBJ2-5,TRBD2,TGCGCCAGCAGCTTGACTAGCGGGGGGGGAGAGACCCAGTACTTC,CASSLTSGGGETQYF
TRBV2,.,TRBJ2-7,.,TGTGCCAGCAATGAAGTAGGTGAAGAGCAGTACTTC,CASNEVGEEQYF
TRBV9,.,TRBJ1-2,.,TGTGCCAGCAGCCCCCAAGAGTTCAGCTATGGCTACACCTTC,CASSPQEFSYGYTF
TRBV11-1,.,TRBJ1-2,.,TGTGCCAGCAGCTTAGAGGGATCAGGGACCTATGGCTACACCTTC,CASSLEGSGTYGYTF
TRBV29-1,.,TRBJ2-5,.,TGCAGCGTTGCGCTAGCCTCAGAGACCCAGTACTTC,CSVALASETQYF
TRBV29-1,.,TRBJ2-7,.,TGCAGCGTTGTGAGGTCAGGAGCTGGGGAGCAGTACTTC,CSVVRSGAGEQYF
TRBV18,.,TRBJ1-6,.,TGTGCCAGCTCACCCGTGGGGGTGGGGCTCGACTCACCCCTCCACTTT,CASSPVGVGLDSPLHF
TRBV7-2,.,TRBJ2-7,.,TGTGCCAGCAGCCCAGACGACCCCCCCCGGCAGTACTTC,CASSPDDPPRQYF
TRBV12-3/TRBV12-4,.,TRBJ2-2,TRBD1,TGTGCCAGCAAAACAGGGGTTGGCGGGGAGCTGTTTTTT,CASKTGVGGELFF
TRBV18,.,TRBJ2-7,.,TGTGCCAGGGGGGGAAAGCGAAGGCTATACGAGCAGTACTTC,CARGGKRRLYEQYF
TRBV7-9,.,TRBJ2-7,TRBD1,TGTGCCAGCAGCTTAGTCCTGACAGGGGGCACCTACGAGCAGTACTTC,CASSLVLTGGTYEQYF
TRBV19,.,TRBJ1-1,.,TGTGCCAGTAGTATAATAGGGGATTCCAGGGCGTTGAACACTGAAGCTTTCTTT,CASSIIGDSRALNTEAFF
TRBV12-3/TRBV12-4,.,TRBJ1-5,.,TGTGCCAGCAGTTTCCGAGGTTATCAGCCCCAGCATTTT,CASSFRGYQPQHF
TRBV11-3,once,TRBJ2-5,TRBD1,TGTGCCAGCAGCTTAGATCCCCGACAGGGGGAAAAACAAGAGACCCAGTACTTC,CASSLDPRQGEKQETQYF
TRBV9,.,TRBJ1-2,.,TGTGCCAGCAGCGTAGGGGTGGGGGCGCCTTGGGACGGCTACACCTTC,CASSVGVGAPWDGYTF
TRBV30,.,TRBJ2-7,TRBD2,TGTGCCTGTTTAGCGGGAGGGGGATACGAGCAGTACTTC,CACLAGGGYEQYF
TRBV29-1,.,TRBJ1-5,.,TGCAGCGTTGAGTCAGGGGAAGGCCAGCCCCAGCATTTT,CSVESGEGQPQHF
TRBV5-1,.,TRBJ1-1,.,TGCGCCAGCAGCTGGGGGGGTGGGGCAGGGAACACTGAAGCTTTCTTT,CASSWGGGAGNTEAFF
TRBV6-5,.,TRBJ2-7,.,TGTGCCAGCAGTTCTCCCCGGTGGGGGAGCTCCTACGAGCAGTACTTC,CASSSPRWGSSYEQYF
TRBV7-2,.,TRBJ2-7,TRBD2,TGTGCCAGCAGCTTGTTAGCGGGGGGCCATCTTGGAGAGCAGTACTTC,CASSLLAGGHLGEQYF
TRBV5-1,.,TRBJ2-3,TRBD1,TGCGCCAGCAGTCGAACAGGGGTGATCGATACGCAGTATTTT,CASSRTGVIDTQYF
TRBV10-3,.,TRBJ1-5,TRBD1,TGTGCCATCAGTGAGTTAGGGCCAGGGGGATATAGCAATCAGCCCCAGCATTTT,CAISELGPGGYSNQPQHF
TRBV6-5,.,TRBJ1-2,.,TGTGCCAGCAGTTACCGAGGGGGACTCCATGGCTACACCTTC,CASSYRGGLHGYTF
TRBV10-2,.,TRBJ1-4,.,TGCGCCAGCAGTGATCCGGCCGGGGCTAATGAAAAACTGTTTTTT,CASSDPAGANEKLFF
TRBV5-1,.,TRBJ2-3,.,TGCGCCAGCACCCCGAGGGCGGGCCGCGGGGATACGCAGTATTTT,CASTPRAGRGDTQYF
TRBV19,.,TRBJ2-2,.,TGTGCCAGTAGTATAGCCAGGGCCACCGGGGAGCTGTTTTTT,CASSIARATGELFF
TRBV30,.,TRBJ2-7,TRBD2,TGTGCCTGGAGTGGTAAGGGACTAGCGGGAGTGGAGCAGTACTTC,CAWSGKGLAGVEQYF
TRBV30,.,TRBJ1-2,TRBD1,TGTGCCTGGGGGACAGGCTATGGCTACACCTTC,CAWGTGYGYTF
TRBV20-1,.,TRBJ2-7,.,TGCAGCGCCGGCTGGGAGTACGAGCAGTACTTC,CSAGWEYEQYF
TRBV4-3,.,TRBJ2-1,TRBD2,TGCGCCAGCAGCCAAGGAACTAGCGGGAACAATGAGCAGTTCTTC,CASSQGTSGNNEQFF
TRBV6-1,.,TRBJ2-5,TRBD2,TGTGCCAGCAGTGAAGGAGGGTTAGCGGGACGGGGGGAGACCCAGTACTTC,CASSEGGLAGRGETQYF
TRBV3-1/TRBV3-2,few,TRBJ2-7,.,TGTGCCAGCAGCCAAGCCCCTACCTACGAGCAGTACTTC,CASSQAPTYEQYF
TRBV3-1/TRBV3-2,.,TRBJ2-3,.,TGTGCCAGCAGCCAGGGCCCGGGTTCTAGCACAGATACGCAGTATTTT,CASSQGPGSSTDTQYF
TRBV7-9,.,TRBJ1-5,.,TGTGCCAGCAGCTTCTCCGATCAGCCCCAGCATTTT,CASSFSDQPQHF
TRBV12-3/TRBV12-4,.,TRBJ2-3,.,TGTGCCAGCAGTCTAATACTGCAAGATACGCAGTATTTT,CASSLILQDTQYF
TRBV5-1,.,TRBJ2-7,TRBD2,TGCGCCAGCAGCTTGTCTAGCGGGGGGTACGAGCAGTACTTC,CASSLSSGGYEQYF
TRBV10-3,once,TRBJ1-2,.,TGTGCCATCAGCACCCAGGAAATCTATGGCTACACCTTC,CAISTQEIYGYTF
TRBV10-3,.,TRBJ2-1,TRBD1,TGTGCCATCAAAGGGGGCCAGGGGGCCTACAATGAGCAGTTCTTC,CAIKGGQGAYNEQFF
TRBV6-6,.,TRBJ2-5,TRBD1,TGTGCCAGCAGTTACGGAATGACAGGGGTCCAAGAGACCCAGTACTTC,CASSYGMTGVQETQYF
TRBV7-2,.,TRBJ2-5,.,TGTGCCAGCAGCTTAGGATCCTCTCGGGAGACCCAGTACTTC,CASSLGSSRETQYF
TRBV4-2,.,TRBJ1-3,.,TGTGCCAGCAGCCAAGGAATTACTGGAAACACCATATATTTT,CASSQGITGNTIYF
TRBV5-8,.,TRBJ2-3,.,TGTGCCAGCAGCTTGGAGGGGGGCAGGGATACGCAGTATTTT,CASSLEGGRDTQYF
TRBV5-4,.,TRBJ2-3,TRBD1,TGTGCCAGCAGCCCACCGGGACAGTGGGGCACAGATACGCAGTATTTT,CASSPPGQWGTDTQYF
TRBV11-2,.,TRBJ2-3,TRBD2,TGTGCCAGCAGCGCGCTACTAGCGGGAGGCACAGATACGCAGTATTTT,CASSALLAGGTDTQYF
TRBV24-1,few,TRBJ1-1,TRBD1,TGTGCCACCAGTGACTCCCTGGGACAGGGGGGAAGTGAGAACACTGAAGCTTTCTTT,CATSDSLGQGGSENTEAFF
TRBV4-3,.,TRBJ1-1,.,TGCGCCAGCAGCCAAGTGCCGGGGGACACTGAAGCTTTCTTT,CASSQVPGDTEAFF
TRBV3-1/TRBV3-2,.,TRBJ1-3,.,TGTGCCAGCAGCCAAGTTACGGACACCATATATTTT,CASSQVTDTIYF
TRBV6-5,.,TRBJ1-2,.,TGTGCCAGCAGTTACAGGGCAGATCATTGGGGCTACACCTTC,CASSYRADHWGYTF
TRBV7-8,.,TRBJ2-7,TRBD2,TGTGCCAGCAGCTTAGTAGCGGGAGCTACTGACGAGCAGTACTTC,CASSLVAGATDEQYF
TRBV9,.,TRBJ1-3,.,TGTGCCAGCAGCGCGACTCTACAGGGACCAGGAAACACCATATATTTT,CASSATLQGPGNTIYF
TRBV5-1,.,TRBJ1-1,TRBD1,TGCGCCAGCAGCTTCGGACAGGGCTCGGGCACTGAAGCTTTCTTT,CASSFGQGSGTEAFF